This TCR beta chain is drawn from a study of radiation and T cells in renal cell carcinoma. Overall study findings and caveats: From baseline, blood top tumor clonotypes peaked at 2 weeks post-radiation.

Per the germline V gene, CDR1 is LNHDA and CDR2 is SQIVND (reference sequence). This CDR3 is 15 amino acids long. The trim removed 10 bases at V and 4 bases at J, leaving 15 bases unmatched. Clones were sequenced by immunoSEQ multiplex PCR, and TCRdb holds only the in-frame ones, with some missing. The sample includes about 50,000 clones, about 83% of them seen just once. The time point here: baseline pretreatment blood. The treatment here: 15 Gy SBRT to primary tumor, nephrectomy 4 weeks later. Clear cell pathology was present in this patient's renal cell carcinoma. Concerning this clone: The antigen is unknown.

The receptor was isolated from a woman in her sixties or seventies with renal cell carcinoma. Sequencing used blood, obtained from a patient whose treatment included radiotherapy and nephrectomy. The chain recombines TRBV19 with TRBJ1-2; TRBD1 matches 7 bases. CDR3 in DNA: TGTGCCACCTTCAGCTGGGGGACAGAGGCCTATGGCTACACCTTC. It codes for CATFSWGTEAYGYTF.